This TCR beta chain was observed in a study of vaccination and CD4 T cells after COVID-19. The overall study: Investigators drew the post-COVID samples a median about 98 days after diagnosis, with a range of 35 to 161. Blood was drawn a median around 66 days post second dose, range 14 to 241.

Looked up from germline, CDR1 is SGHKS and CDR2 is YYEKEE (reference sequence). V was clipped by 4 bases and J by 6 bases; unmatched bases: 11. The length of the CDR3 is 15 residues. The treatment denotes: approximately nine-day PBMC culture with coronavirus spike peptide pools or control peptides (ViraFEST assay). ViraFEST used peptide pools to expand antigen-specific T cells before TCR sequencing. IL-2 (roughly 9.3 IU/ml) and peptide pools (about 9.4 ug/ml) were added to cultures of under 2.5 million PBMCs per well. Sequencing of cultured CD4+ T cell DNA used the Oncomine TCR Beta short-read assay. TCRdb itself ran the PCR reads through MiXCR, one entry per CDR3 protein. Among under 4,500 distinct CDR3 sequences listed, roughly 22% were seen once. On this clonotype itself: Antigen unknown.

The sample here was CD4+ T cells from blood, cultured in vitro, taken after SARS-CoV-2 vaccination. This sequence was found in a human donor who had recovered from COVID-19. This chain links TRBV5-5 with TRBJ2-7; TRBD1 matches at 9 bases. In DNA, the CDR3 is TGTGCCAGCAGCACTACCGGGACAGGGATTATCGAGCAGTACTTC. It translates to CASSTTGTGIIEQYF.